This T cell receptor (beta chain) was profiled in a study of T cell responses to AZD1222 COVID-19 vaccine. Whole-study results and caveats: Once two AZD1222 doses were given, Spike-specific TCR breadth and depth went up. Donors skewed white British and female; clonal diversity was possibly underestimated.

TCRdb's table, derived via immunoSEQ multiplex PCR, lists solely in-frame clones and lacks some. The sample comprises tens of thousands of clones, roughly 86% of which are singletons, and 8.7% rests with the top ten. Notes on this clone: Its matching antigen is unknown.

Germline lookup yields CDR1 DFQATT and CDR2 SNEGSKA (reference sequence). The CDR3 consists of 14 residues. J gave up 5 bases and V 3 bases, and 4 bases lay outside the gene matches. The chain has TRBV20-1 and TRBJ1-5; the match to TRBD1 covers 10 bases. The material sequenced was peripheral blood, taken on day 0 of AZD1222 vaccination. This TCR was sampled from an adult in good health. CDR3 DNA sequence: TGCAGTGCTAGTAGACAGGGGGCCGATCAGCCCCAGCATTTT. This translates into CSASRQGADQPQHF.